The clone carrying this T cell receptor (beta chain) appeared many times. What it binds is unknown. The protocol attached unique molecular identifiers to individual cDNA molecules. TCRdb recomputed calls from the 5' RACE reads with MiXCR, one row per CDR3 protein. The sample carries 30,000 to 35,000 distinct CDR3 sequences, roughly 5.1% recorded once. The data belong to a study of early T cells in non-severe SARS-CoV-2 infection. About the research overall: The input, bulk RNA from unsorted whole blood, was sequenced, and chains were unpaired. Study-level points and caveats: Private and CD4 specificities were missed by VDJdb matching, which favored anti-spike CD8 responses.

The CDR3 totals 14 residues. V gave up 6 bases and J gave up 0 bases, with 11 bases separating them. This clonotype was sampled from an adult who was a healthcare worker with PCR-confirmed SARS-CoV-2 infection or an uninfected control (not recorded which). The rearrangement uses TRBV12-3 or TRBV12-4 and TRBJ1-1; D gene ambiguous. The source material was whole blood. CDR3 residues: CASSFASLNTEAFF. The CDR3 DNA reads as TGTGCCAGCAGCTTTGCAAGCTTGAACACTGAAGCTTTCTTT.